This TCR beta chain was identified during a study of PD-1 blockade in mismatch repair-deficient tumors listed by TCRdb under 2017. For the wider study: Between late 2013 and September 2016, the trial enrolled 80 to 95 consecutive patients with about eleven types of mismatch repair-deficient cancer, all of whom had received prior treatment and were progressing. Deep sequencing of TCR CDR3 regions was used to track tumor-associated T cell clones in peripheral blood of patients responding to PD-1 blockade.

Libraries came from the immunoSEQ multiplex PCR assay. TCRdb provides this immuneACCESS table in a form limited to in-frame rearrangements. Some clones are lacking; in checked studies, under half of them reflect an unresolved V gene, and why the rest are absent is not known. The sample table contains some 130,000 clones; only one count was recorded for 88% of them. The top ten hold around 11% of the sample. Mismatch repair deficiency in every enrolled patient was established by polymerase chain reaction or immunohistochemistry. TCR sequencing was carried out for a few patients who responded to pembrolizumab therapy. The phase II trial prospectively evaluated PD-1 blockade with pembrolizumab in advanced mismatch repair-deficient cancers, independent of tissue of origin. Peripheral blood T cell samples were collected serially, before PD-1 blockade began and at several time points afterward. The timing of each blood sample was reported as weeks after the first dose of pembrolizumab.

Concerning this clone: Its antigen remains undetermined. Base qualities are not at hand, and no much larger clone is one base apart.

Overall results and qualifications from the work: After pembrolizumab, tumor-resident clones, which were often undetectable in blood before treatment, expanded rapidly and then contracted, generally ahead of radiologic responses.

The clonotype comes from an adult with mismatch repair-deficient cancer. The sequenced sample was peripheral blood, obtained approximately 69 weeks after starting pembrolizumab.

At the DNA level, the sequence is TGTGCCAGCAGGGGAGGGGCGGGCTATGGCTACACCTTC. The encoded protein is CASRGGAGYGYTF. The chain was built from TRBV5-4 and TRBJ1-2, with a weak D call of TRBD1 (5 bases match). The CDR3 goes from the cysteine to the phenylalanine over 13 residues. CDR3 DNA only is kept here, 39 bases in frame from base 1. Between the V and J ends, shortened by 5 bases and 4 bases respectively, the junction contains 12 bases. CDR1 and CDR2 are read off the germline V gene (reference sequence) as SGHNT and YYREEE.